This T cell receptor (beta chain) was sequenced during a study of blood T cells in healthy people across ages. About this clonotype itself: At one end the junction does not follow the germline gene, possibly because of a read error.

The CDR3 is made up of 18 amino acids. Germline values: CDR1 SGDLS, CDR2 YYNGEE. The second PCR ran roughly 7 to 11 cycles with a sample-barcoded 5' primer and J-beta primers. TCRdb analysed the 5' RACE reads with MiXCR anew, one entry per CDR3 protein. The sample holds 550,000 to 750,000 distinct CDR3 sequences, around a fifth seen once. The chain is built from TRBV9 and TRBJ2-6; D remains unclear. This sequence originates from a man in his sixties or seventies in good health. The sample taken for sequencing was blood. In nucleotides, the CDR3 is TGTGCCAGCAGTGTAGGGCTTGGTCTGGGAACTGGGGCCAACGTCCTGACTTTC. Translating gives CASSVGLGLGTGANVLTF.